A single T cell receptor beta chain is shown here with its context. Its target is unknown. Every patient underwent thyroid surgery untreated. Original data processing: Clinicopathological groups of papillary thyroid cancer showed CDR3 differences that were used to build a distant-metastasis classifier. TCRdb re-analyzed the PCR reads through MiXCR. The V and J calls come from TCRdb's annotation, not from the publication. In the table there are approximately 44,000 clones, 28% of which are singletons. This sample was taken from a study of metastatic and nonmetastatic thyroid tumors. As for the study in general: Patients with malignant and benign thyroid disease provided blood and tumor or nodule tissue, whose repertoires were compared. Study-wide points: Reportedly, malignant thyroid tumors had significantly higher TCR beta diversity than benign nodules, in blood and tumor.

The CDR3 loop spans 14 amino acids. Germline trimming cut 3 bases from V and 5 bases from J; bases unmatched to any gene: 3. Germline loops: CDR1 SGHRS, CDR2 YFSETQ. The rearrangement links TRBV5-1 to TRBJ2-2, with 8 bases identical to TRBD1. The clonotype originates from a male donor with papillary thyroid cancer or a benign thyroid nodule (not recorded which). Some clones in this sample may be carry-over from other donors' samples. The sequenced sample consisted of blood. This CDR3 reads CASSSGTGTGELFF. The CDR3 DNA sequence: TGCGCCAGCAGCTCCGGGACAGGTACCGGGGAGCTGTTTTTT.